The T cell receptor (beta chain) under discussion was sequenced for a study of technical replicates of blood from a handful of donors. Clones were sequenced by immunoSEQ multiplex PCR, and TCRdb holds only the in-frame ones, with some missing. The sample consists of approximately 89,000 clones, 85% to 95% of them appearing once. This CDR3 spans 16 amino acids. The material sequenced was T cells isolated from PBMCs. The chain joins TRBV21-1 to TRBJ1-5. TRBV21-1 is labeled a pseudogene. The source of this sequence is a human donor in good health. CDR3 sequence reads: CASSKVPGVGNQPQHF. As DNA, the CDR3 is TGTGCCAGCAGCAAAGTTCCCGGGGTCGGCAATCAGCCCCAGCATTTT.